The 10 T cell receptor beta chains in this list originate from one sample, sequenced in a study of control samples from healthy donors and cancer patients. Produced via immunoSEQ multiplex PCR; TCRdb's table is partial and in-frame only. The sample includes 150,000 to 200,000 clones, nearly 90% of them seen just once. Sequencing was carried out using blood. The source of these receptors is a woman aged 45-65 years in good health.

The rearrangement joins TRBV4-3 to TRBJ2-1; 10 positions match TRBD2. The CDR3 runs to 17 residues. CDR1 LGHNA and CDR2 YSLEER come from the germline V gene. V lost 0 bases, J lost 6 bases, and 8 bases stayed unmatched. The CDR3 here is CASSQEPPSGGANEQFF. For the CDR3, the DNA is TGCGCCAGCAGCCAAGAGCCCCCCAGCGGGGGGGCCAATGAGCAGTTCTTC.

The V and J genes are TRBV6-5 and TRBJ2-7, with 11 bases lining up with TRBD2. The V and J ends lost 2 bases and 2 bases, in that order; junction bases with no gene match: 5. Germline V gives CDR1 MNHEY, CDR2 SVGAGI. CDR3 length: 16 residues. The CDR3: CASSYHLAGGTYEQYF. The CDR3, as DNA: TGTGCCAGCAGTTACCACCTAGCGGGAGGCACCTACGAGCAGTACTTC.

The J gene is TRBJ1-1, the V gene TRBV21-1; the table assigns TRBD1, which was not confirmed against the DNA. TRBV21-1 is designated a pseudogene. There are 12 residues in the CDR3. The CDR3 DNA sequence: TGTGCCAGCGCAGGTCGCCGGATTGAAGCTTTCTTT. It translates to CASAGRRIEAFF.

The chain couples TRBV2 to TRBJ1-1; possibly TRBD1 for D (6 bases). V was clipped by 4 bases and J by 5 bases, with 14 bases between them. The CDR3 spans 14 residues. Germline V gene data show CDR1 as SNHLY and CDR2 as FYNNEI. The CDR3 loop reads CASSGGGRGTEAFF. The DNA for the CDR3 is TGTGCCAGCAGTGGTGGGGGGCGAGGGACTGAAGCTTTCTTT.

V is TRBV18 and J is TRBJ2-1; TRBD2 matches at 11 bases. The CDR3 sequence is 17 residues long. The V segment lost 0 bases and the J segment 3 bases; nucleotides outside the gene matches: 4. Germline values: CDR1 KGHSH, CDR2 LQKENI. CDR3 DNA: TGTGCCAGCTCACCACCTCAAGGGACTAGCGGCTACAATGAGCAGTTCTTC. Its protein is CASSPPQGTSGYNEQFF.

The CDR3, as DNA: TGCGCCAGCAGCTTGTACGATCCTCGGGGCTACACCTTC. Translation: CASSLYDPRGYTF. This chain joins TRBV5-1 and TRBJ1-2, with D uncertain. CDR1 SGHRS and CDR2 YFSETQ come from the germline V gene. V was shortened by 1 base and J by 8 bases, with 12 bases between the two germline ends. The CDR3 extends over 13 amino acids.

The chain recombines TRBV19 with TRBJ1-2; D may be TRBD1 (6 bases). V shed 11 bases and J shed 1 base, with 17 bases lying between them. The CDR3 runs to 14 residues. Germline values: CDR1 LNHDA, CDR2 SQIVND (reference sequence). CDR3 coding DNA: TGTGCCTCTGCCCCACAGGGCGTTAACTATGGCTACACCTTC. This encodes CASAPQGVNYGYTF.

The CDR3 loop reads CASSFGQRTGSLNQPQHF. DNA for the CDR3: TGTGCCAGCAGTTTTGGCCAACGGACAGGGTCTTTAAATCAGCCCCAGCATTTT. The chain recombines TRBV28 with TRBJ1-5, with 8 bases matching TRBD1. CDR3 length equals 18 residues. V gave up 3 bases and J gave up 4 bases; unmatched junction bases: 14. The V gene's germline CDR1 is MDHEN and CDR2 SYDVKM.

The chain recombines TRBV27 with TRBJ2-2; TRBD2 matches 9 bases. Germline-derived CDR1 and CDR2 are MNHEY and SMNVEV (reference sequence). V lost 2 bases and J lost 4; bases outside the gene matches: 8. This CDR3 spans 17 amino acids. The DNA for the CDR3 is TGTGCCAGCAGTTTAGGTTTTGGCGGGAGGGGCACCGGGGAGCTGTTTTTT. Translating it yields CASSLGFGGRGTGELFF.

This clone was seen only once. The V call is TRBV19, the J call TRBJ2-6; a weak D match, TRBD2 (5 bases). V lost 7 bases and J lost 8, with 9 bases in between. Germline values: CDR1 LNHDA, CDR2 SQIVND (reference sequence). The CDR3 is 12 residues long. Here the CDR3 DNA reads TGTGCCAGTACCGGGGATTCCAACGTCCTGACTTTC. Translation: CASTGDSNVLTF. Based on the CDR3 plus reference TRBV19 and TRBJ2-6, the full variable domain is DGGITQSPKYLFRKEGQNVTLSCEQNLNHDAMYWYRQDPGQGLRLIYYSQIVNDFQKGDIAEGYSVSREKKESFPLTVTSAQKNPTAFYLCASTGDSNVLTFGAGSRLTVL.